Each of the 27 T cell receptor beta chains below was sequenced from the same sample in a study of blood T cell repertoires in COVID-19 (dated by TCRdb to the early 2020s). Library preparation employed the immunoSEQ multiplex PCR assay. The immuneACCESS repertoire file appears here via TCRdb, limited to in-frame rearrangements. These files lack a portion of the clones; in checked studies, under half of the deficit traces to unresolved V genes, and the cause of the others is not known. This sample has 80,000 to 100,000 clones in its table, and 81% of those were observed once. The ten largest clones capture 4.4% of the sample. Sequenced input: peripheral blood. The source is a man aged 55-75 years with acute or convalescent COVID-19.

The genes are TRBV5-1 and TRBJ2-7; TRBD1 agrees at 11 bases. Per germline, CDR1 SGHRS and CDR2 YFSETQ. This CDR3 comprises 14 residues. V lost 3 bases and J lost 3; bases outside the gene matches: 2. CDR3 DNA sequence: TGCGCCAGCAGCTGGGGGACAGGGGGCTACGAGCAGTACTTC. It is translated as CASSWGTGGYEQYF.

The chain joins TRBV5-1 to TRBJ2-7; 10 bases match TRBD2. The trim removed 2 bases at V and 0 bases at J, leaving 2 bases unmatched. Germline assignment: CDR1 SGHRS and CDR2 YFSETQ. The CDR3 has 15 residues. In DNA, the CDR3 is TGCGCCAGCAGCTTTAGCGGGGGGAGCTCCTACGAGCAGTACTTC. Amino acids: CASSFSGGSSYEQYF.

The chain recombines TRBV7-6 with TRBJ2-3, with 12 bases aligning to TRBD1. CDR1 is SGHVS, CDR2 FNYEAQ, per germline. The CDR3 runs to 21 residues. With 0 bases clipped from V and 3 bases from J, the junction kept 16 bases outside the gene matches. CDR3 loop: CASSLAFAFLGQGAGTDTQYF. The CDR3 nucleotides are TGTGCCAGCAGCTTAGCGTTTGCTTTTTTGGGACAGGGGGCTGGGACAGATACGCAGTATTTT.

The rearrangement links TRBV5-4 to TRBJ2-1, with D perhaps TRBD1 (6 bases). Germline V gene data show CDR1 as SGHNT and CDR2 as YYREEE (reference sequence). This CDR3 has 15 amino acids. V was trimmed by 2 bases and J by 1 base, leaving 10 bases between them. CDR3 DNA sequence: TGTGCCAGCAGCTTCAGGGGTGCATCCTACAATGAGCAGTTCTTC. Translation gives CASSFRGASYNEQFF.

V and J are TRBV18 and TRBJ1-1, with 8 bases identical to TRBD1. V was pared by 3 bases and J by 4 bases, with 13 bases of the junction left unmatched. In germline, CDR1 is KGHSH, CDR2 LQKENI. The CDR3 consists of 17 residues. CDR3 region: CASSPSLTGVDSTEAFF. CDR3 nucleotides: TGTGCCAGCTCACCGTCTTTGACAGGGGTCGATTCCACTGAAGCTTTCTTT.

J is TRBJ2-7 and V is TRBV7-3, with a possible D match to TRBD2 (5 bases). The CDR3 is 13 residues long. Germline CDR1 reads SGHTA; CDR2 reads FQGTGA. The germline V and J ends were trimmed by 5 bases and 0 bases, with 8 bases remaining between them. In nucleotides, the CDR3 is TGTGCCAGCAGCGTTACTAGCTCCTACGAGCAGTACTTC. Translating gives CASSVTSSYEQYF.

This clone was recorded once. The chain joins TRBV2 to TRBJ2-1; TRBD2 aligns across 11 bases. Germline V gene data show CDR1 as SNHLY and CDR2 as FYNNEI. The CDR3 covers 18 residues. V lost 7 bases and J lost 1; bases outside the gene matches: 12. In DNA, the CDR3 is TGTGCCAGCACAGGACTAGCGGGTATAACCTCGTCCTACAATGAGCAGTTCTTC. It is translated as CASTGLAGITSSYNEQFF.

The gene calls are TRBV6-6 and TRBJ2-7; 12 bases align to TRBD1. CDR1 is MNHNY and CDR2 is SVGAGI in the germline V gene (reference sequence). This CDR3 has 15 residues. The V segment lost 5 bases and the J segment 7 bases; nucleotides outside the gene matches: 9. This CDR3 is CASSPRDRGLPEQYF. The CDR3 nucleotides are TGTGCCAGCAGTCCAAGGGACAGGGGGCTACCGGAGCAGTACTTC.

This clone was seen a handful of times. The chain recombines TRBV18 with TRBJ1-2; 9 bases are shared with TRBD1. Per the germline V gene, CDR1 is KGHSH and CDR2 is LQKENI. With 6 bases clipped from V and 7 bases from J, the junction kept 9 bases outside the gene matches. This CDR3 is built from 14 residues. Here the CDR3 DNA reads TGTGCCAGCTCTCCGGGACAGGGTACGGGTGGCTACACCTTC. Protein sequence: CASSPGQGTGGYTF.

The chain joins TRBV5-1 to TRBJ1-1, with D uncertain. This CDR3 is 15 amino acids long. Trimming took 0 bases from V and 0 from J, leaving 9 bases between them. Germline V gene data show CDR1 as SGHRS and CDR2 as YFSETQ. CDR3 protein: CASSLALTVNTEAFF. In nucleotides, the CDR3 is TGCGCCAGCAGCTTGGCCCTAACAGTGAACACTGAAGCTTTCTTT.

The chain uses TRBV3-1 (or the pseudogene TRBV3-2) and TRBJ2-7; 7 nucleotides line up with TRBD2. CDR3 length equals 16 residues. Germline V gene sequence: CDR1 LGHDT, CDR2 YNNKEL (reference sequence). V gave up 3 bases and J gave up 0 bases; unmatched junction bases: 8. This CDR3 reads CASSQTGGGGSYEQYF. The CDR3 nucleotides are TGTGCCAGCAGCCAGACTGGTGGCGGGGGCTCCTACGAGCAGTACTTC.

Here the CDR3 reads CASSLSRQGAETQYF. CDR3 coding DNA: TGTGCCAGCAGCTTATCCCGACAGGGAGCAGAGACCCAGTACTTC. V and J are TRBV11-2 and TRBJ2-5; TRBD1 matches at 7 bases. Germline loops: CDR1 SGHAT, CDR2 FQNNGV. With V trimmed by 2 bases and J by 4 bases, 7 bases remained unmatched. The CDR3 length is 15 residues.

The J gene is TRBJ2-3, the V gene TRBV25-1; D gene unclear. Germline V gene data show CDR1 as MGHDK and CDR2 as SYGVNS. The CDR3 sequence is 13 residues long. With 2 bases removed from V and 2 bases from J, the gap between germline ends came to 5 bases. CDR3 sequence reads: CASSEPLTDTQYF. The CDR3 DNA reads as TGTGCCAGCAGTGAACCCCTCACAGATACGCAGTATTTT. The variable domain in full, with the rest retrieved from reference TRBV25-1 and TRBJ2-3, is EADIYQTPRYLVIGTGKKITLECSQTMGHDKMYWYQQDPGMELHLIHYSYGVNSTEKGDLSSESTVSRIRTEHFPLTLESARPSHTSQYLCASSEPLTDTQYFGPGTRLTVL.

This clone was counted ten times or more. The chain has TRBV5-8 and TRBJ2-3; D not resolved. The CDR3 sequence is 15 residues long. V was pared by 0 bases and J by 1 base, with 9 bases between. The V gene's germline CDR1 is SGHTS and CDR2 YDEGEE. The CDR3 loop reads CASSLDGARTDTQYF. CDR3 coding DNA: TGTGCCAGCAGCTTGGACGGAGCTCGCACAGATACGCAGTATTTT.

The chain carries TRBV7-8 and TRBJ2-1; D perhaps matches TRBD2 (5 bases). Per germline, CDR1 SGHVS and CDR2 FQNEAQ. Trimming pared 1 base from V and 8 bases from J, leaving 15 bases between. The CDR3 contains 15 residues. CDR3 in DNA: TGTGCCAGCAGCTTAGACATAGGACTCTCCCATGAGCAGTTCTTC. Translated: CASSLDIGLSHEQFF.

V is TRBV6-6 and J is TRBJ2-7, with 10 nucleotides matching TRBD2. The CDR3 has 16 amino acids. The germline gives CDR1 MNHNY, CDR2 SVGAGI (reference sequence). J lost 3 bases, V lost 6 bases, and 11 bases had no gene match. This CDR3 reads CASSRLFLAGDYEQYF. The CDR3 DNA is TGTGCCAGCAGCCGACTTTTTCTAGCGGGAGACTACGAGCAGTACTTC.

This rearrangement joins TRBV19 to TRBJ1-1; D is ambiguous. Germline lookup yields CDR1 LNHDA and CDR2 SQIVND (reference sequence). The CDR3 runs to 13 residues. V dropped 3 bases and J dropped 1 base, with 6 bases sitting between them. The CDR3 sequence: CASSMRGNTEAFF. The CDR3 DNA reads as TGTGCCAGTAGTATGCGGGGGAACACTGAAGCTTTCTTT.

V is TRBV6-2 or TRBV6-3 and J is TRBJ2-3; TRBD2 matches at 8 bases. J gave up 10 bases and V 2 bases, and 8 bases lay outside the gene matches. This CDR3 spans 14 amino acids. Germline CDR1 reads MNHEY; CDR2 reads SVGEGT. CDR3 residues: CASSYEGLVPPQYF. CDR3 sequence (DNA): TGTGCCAGCAGTTACGAGGGACTAGTCCCCCCGCAGTATTTT.

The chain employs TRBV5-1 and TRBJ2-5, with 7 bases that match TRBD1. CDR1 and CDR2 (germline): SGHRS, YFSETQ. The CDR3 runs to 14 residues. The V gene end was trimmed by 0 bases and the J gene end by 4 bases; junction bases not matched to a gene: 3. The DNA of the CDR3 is TGCGCCAGCAGCTTGGGTAGGGGGCCAGAGACCCAGTACTTC. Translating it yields CASSLGRGPETQYF.

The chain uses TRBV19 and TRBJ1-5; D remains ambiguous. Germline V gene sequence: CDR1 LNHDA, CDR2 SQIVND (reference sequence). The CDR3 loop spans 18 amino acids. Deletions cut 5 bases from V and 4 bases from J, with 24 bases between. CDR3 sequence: CASSSRKTGFLRNQPQHF. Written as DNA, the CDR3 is TGTGCCAGTAGTTCGCGTAAGACTGGGTTCTTACGAAATCAGCCCCAGCATTTT.

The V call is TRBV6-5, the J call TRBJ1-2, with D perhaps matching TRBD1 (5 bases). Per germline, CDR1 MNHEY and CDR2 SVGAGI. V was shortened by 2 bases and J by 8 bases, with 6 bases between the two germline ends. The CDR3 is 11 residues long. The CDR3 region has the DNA TGTGCCAGCAGTTACCAGGGCGGCTACACCTTC. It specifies CASSYQGGYTF.

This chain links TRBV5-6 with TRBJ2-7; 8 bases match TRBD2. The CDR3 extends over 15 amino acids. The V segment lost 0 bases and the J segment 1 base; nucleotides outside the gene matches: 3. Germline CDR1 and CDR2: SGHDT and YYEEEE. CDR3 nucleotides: TGTGCCAGCAGCTTGGCCGGGGGGGCATCCTACGAGCAGTACTTC. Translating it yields CASSLAGGASYEQYF.

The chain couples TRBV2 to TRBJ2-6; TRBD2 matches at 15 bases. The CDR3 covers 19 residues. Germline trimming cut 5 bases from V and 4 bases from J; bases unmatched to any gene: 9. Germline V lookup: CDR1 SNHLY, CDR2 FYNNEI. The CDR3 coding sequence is TGTGCCAGCAGTCCCTGGGGACTAGCGGGAGGATCAGGGGCCAACGTCCTGACTTTC. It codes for CASSPWGLAGGSGANVLTF.

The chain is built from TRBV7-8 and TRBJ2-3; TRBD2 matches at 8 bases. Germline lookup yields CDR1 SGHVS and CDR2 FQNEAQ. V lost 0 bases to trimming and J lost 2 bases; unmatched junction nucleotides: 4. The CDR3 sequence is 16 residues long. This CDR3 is CASSLANGRATDTQYF. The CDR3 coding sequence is TGTGCCAGCAGCTTAGCTAACGGGAGGGCCACAGATACGCAGTATTTT.

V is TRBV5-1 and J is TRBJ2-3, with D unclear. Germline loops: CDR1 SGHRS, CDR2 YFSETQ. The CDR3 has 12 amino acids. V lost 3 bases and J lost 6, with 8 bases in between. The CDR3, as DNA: TGCGCCAGCAGCTCTTCCCTGGATACGCAGTATTTT. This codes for CASSSSLDTQYF. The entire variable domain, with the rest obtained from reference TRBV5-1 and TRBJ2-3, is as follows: KAGVTQTPRYLIKTRGQQVTLSCSPISGHRSVSWYQQTPGQGLQFLFEYFSETQRNKGNFPGRFSGRQFSNSRSEMNVSTLELGDSALYLCASSSSLDTQYFGPGTRLTVL.

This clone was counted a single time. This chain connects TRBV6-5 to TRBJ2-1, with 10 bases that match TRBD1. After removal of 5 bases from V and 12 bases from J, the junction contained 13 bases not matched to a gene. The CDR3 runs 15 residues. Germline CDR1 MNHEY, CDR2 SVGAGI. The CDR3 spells CASSSRDRGSLGQFF. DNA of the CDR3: TGTGCCAGCAGTAGTCGGGACAGGGGTTCGCTAGGGCAGTTCTTC.

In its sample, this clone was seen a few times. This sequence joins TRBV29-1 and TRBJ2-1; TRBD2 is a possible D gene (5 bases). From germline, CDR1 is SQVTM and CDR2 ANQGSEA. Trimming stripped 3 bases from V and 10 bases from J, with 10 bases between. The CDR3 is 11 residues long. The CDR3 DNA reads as TGCAGCGTTGACTTGCGCGGGGAGCAGTTCTTC. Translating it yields CSVDLRGEQFF.